This is a list of T cell receptor beta chains from one sample in a study of blood T cell repertoires in COVID-19. Generated by immunoSEQ multiplex PCR, the TCRdb table keeps only in-frame clones and is missing some. The profile shows 130,000 to 150,000 clones, about four fifths of them singletons. Sequenced sample: peripheral blood. All receptors derive from a woman aged 70-85 years with COVID-19, enrolled during active disease. Both conserved end residues are part of each CDR3. Each record gives: CDR3 protein, CDR3 DNA, J gene, clone size, V gene, D gene. A D gene is named only where the DNA matches it firmly. Expanded clones are given a class, and other clones once, few, many or no size at all.

cdr3_aa: CASNRGLVTDTQYF
cdr3_nt: TGTGCCAGCAATCGCGGGTTGGTCACAGATACGCAGTATTTT
j_call: TRBJ2-3
clone_size: .
v_call: TRBV6-5
d_call: .

cdr3_aa: CASSLAGTGGGYTF
cdr3_nt: TGCGCCAGCAGCTTGGCCGGAACAGGGGGTGGCTACACCTTC
j_call: TRBJ1-2
clone_size: .
v_call: TRBV5-1
d_call: TRBD1

cdr3_aa: CASSQEDGSSYNEQFF
cdr3_nt: TGCGCCAGCAGCCAAGAGGACGGGAGCTCCTACAATGAGCAGTTCTTC
j_call: TRBJ2-1
clone_size: .
v_call: TRBV4-1
d_call: .

cdr3_aa: CASSSIANPGATIYF
cdr3_nt: TGTGCCAGCAGCTCAATCGCCAATCCAGGGGCCACCATATATTTT
j_call: TRBJ1-3
clone_size: .
v_call: TRBV7-8
d_call: .

cdr3_aa: CASSLTGAGELFF
cdr3_nt: TGCGCCAGCAGCCTCACGGGGGCCGGGGAGCTGTTTTTT
j_call: TRBJ2-2
clone_size: .
v_call: TRBV5-1
d_call: .

cdr3_aa: CASSPRGTEAFF
cdr3_nt: TGTGCCAGCAGCCCCAGGGGAACTGAAGCTTTCTTT
j_call: TRBJ1-1
clone_size: .
v_call: TRBV3-1/TRBV3-2
d_call: .

cdr3_aa: CASGTVNGYTF
cdr3_nt: TGTGCCAGCGGGACAGTAAATGGCTACACCTTC
j_call: TRBJ1-2
clone_size: .
v_call: TRBV27
d_call: TRBD1

cdr3_aa: CATADEGGGEKLFF
cdr3_nt: TGTGCCACCGCCGACGAAGGCGGTGGTGAAAAACTGTTTTTT
j_call: TRBJ1-4
clone_size: once
v_call: TRBV19
d_call: .

cdr3_aa: CASSVAGVWQGPNTEAFF
cdr3_nt: TGTGCCAGCAGCGTAGCCGGGGTATGGCAGGGGCCGAACACTGAAGCTTTCTTT
j_call: TRBJ1-1
clone_size: .
v_call: TRBV9
d_call: .

cdr3_aa: CASSIPAGAFYYGYTF
cdr3_nt: TGTGCCAGTAGTATACCGGCAGGTGCCTTCTACTATGGCTACACCTTC
j_call: TRBJ1-2
clone_size: .
v_call: TRBV19
d_call: .

cdr3_aa: CASSEPGQRIPYEQYF
cdr3_nt: TGCGCCAGCAGTGAGCCGGGACAGAGAATTCCCTACGAGCAGTACTTC
j_call: TRBJ2-7
clone_size: few
v_call: TRBV10-1
d_call: TRBD1

cdr3_aa: CASSYSSGLGNTIYF
cdr3_nt: TGTGCCAGCAGTTACTCATCAGGGCTTGGAAACACCATATATTTT
j_call: TRBJ1-3
clone_size: once
v_call: TRBV6-5
d_call: .

cdr3_aa: CASSLEAGLYEQYF
cdr3_nt: TGCGCCAGCAGCTTGGAGGCAGGGCTATACGAGCAGTACTTC
j_call: TRBJ2-7
clone_size: .
v_call: TRBV5-1
d_call: .

cdr3_aa: CASSLVSAGIGETQYF
cdr3_nt: TGTGCCAGCAGCTTGGTATCGGCAGGGATAGGAGAGACCCAGTACTTC
j_call: TRBJ2-5
clone_size: .
v_call: TRBV5-4
d_call: .

cdr3_aa: CASSEARDRSGTEAFF
cdr3_nt: TGTGCCAGCAGTGAAGCGAGAGACAGGAGCGGCACTGAAGCTTTCTTT
j_call: TRBJ1-1
clone_size: .
v_call: TRBV2
d_call: .

cdr3_aa: CASSRGGEYEQYF
cdr3_nt: TGTGCCAGCAGTAGAGGGGGCGAGTACGAGCAGTACTTC
j_call: TRBJ2-7
clone_size: .
v_call: TRBV12-3/TRBV12-4
d_call: TRBD1

cdr3_aa: CASSSDRGLGGELFF
cdr3_nt: TGTGCCAGCAGCTCGGACAGGGGGCTAGGCGGGGAGCTGTTTTTT
j_call: TRBJ2-2
clone_size: .
v_call: TRBV7-8
d_call: TRBD1

cdr3_aa: CASRASMQDYYGYTF
cdr3_nt: TGTGCCAGTAGGGCATCAATGCAGGATTACTATGGCTACACCTTC
j_call: TRBJ1-2
clone_size: few
v_call: TRBV19
d_call: .

cdr3_aa: CASTITGVLMNTEAFF
cdr3_nt: TGTGCCAGCACTATCACAGGGGTGTTAATGAACACTGAAGCTTTCTTT
j_call: TRBJ1-1
clone_size: .
v_call: TRBV2
d_call: TRBD1

cdr3_aa: CASSLTTSGANQPQHF
cdr3_nt: TGTGCCAGCTCACTAACCACCTCAGGGGCCAATCAGCCCCAGCATTTT
j_call: TRBJ1-5
clone_size: .
v_call: TRBV18
d_call: .

cdr3_aa: CASSLGGRGTEAFF
cdr3_nt: TGTGCCAGCAGCTTGGGGGGGCGAGGGACTGAAGCTTTCTTT
j_call: TRBJ1-1
clone_size: few
v_call: TRBV5-4
d_call: .

cdr3_aa: CASSFGAQETQYF
cdr3_nt: TGTGCCAGCAGCTTTGGAGCACAAGAGACCCAGTACTTC
j_call: TRBJ2-5
clone_size: few
v_call: TRBV7-3
d_call: .

cdr3_aa: CATTSGATWDTQYF
cdr3_nt: TGTGCCACGACCAGCGGGGCGACCTGGGATACGCAGTATTTT
j_call: TRBJ2-3
clone_size: .
v_call: TRBV6-5
d_call: TRBD2

cdr3_aa: CASSPGDRVIQPQHF
cdr3_nt: TGTGCCAGCAGCCCGGGGGACAGGGTGATTCAGCCCCAGCATTTT
j_call: TRBJ1-5
clone_size: .
v_call: TRBV4-2
d_call: TRBD1

cdr3_aa: CASSQYQGAGELFF
cdr3_nt: TGTGCCAGCAGCCAATACCAGGGGGCCGGGGAGCTGTTTTTT
j_call: TRBJ2-2
clone_size: .
v_call: TRBV3-1/TRBV3-2
d_call: TRBD1

cdr3_aa: CASSGEGAQYF
cdr3_nt: TGTGCCAGCAGTGGCGAGGGGGCTCAGTACTTC
j_call: TRBJ2-7
clone_size: .
v_call: TRBV2
d_call: TRBD1

cdr3_aa: CASSEFGGGATEAFF
cdr3_nt: TGTGCCAGCAGTGAATTTGGAGGGGGGGCCACTGAAGCTTTCTTT
j_call: TRBJ1-1
clone_size: .
v_call: TRBV2
d_call: .

cdr3_aa: CASRVLGASSNHEQYF
cdr3_nt: TGTGCCAGCAGGGTCCTTGGAGCCTCCTCTAACCACGAGCAGTACTTC
j_call: TRBJ2-7
clone_size: .
v_call: TRBV28
d_call: .

cdr3_aa: CVPTSLPGAGSDIQYF
cdr3_nt: TGTGTGCCAACCAGTTTACCAGGTGCGGGGTCGGACATTCAGTACTTC
j_call: TRBJ2-4
clone_size: .
v_call: TRBV27
d_call: .

cdr3_aa: CASSVGASGGQGAQYF
cdr3_nt: TGTGCCAGCAGCGTAGGAGCTAGCGGGGGCCAGGGGGCCCAGTACTTC
j_call: TRBJ2-5
clone_size: .
v_call: TRBV9
d_call: TRBD2

cdr3_aa: CASSQASQARGGTQYF
cdr3_nt: TGTGCCAGCAGCCAAGCGAGCCAGGCCCGAGGGGGGACCCAGTACTTC
j_call: TRBJ2-5
clone_size: .
v_call: TRBV14
d_call: .

cdr3_aa: CATSGGGTDTQYF
cdr3_nt: TGTGCCACTTCCGGGGGTGGCACAGATACGCAGTATTTT
j_call: TRBJ2-3
clone_size: .
v_call: TRBV11-2
d_call: .

cdr3_aa: CASSLGQASATNEKLFF
cdr3_nt: TGTGCCAGCAGCTTAGGACAGGCTTCTGCAACTAATGAAAAACTGTTTTTT
j_call: TRBJ1-4
clone_size: .
v_call: TRBV7-9
d_call: .

cdr3_aa: CSAGGAGGYTF
cdr3_nt: TGCAGTGCTGGGGGCGCAGGTGGCTACACCTTC
j_call: TRBJ1-2
clone_size: few
v_call: TRBV20-1
d_call: .

cdr3_aa: CASSSPGLAGVSASTDTQYF
cdr3_nt: TGCGCCAGCAGCTCACCGGGACTAGCGGGGGTTTCCGCTAGCACAGATACGCAGTATTTT
j_call: TRBJ2-3
clone_size: .
v_call: TRBV5-1
d_call: TRBD2

cdr3_aa: CASSQGLAGKTQYF
cdr3_nt: TGTGCCAGCAGCCAGGGACTAGCGGGGAAGACCCAGTACTTC
j_call: TRBJ2-5
clone_size: .
v_call: TRBV7-2
d_call: TRBD2

cdr3_aa: CASSLRQAGDYGYTF
cdr3_nt: TGTGCCAGTAGCTTAAGGCAGGCGGGCGACTATGGCTACACCTTC
j_call: TRBJ1-2
clone_size: .
v_call: TRBV19
d_call: .

cdr3_aa: CASKPGGGEKLFF
cdr3_nt: TGTGCCAGCAAGCCAGGAGGAGGAGAAAAACTGTTTTTT
j_call: TRBJ1-4
clone_size: .
v_call: TRBV2
d_call: .

cdr3_aa: CASSQDRAYGYTF
cdr3_nt: TGTGCCAGCAGCCAGGACAGGGCCTATGGCTACACCTTC
j_call: TRBJ1-2
clone_size: .
v_call: TRBV28
d_call: TRBD1

cdr3_aa: CASRSGSFGNTIYF
cdr3_nt: TGTGCCAGTAGGAGCGGCAGTTTTGGAAACACCATATATTTT
j_call: TRBJ1-3
clone_size: .
v_call: TRBV19
d_call: .

cdr3_aa: CASSQDRGTAYGYTF
cdr3_nt: TGTGCCAGCAGCCAAGATCGGGGGACAGCCTATGGCTACACCTTC
j_call: TRBJ1-2
clone_size: few
v_call: TRBV4-2
d_call: TRBD1

cdr3_aa: CASSLNWGLAGQETQYF
cdr3_nt: TGTGCCAGCTCACTAAACTGGGGACTAGCGGGGCAAGAGACCCAGTACTTC
j_call: TRBJ2-5
clone_size: few
v_call: TRBV18
d_call: TRBD2

cdr3_aa: CASSLGAGSTWATNEKLFF
cdr3_nt: TGTGCCAGCAGCTTGGGGGCAGGTTCTACATGGGCAACTAATGAAAAACTGTTTTTT
j_call: TRBJ1-4
clone_size: .
v_call: TRBV5-4
d_call: .

cdr3_aa: CASRSVGGGQPQHF
cdr3_nt: TGTGCCAGCCGTTCAGTTGGGGGAGGACAGCCCCAGCATTTT
j_call: TRBJ1-5
clone_size: .
v_call: TRBV2
d_call: .

cdr3_aa: CAWSRGSASGNTIYF
cdr3_nt: TGTGCCTGGAGTCGAGGCAGCGCCTCTGGAAACACCATATATTTT
j_call: TRBJ1-3
clone_size: .
v_call: TRBV30
d_call: .

cdr3_aa: CASSQVGQGSEKLFF
cdr3_nt: TGTGCCAGCAGCCAAGTAGGTCAGGGTAGTGAAAAACTGTTTTTT
j_call: TRBJ1-4
clone_size: .
v_call: TRBV3-1/TRBV3-2
d_call: .

cdr3_aa: CASSFDLLAGATDTQYF
cdr3_nt: TGTGCCAGCAGCTTCGATTTGCTAGCGGGGGCCACAGATACGCAGTATTTT
j_call: TRBJ2-3
clone_size: .
v_call: TRBV7-9
d_call: TRBD2

cdr3_aa: CASSVAPLDLYGYTF
cdr3_nt: TGTGCCAGCAGCGTAGCTCCCCTCGATCTATATGGCTACACCTTC
j_call: TRBJ1-2
clone_size: .
v_call: TRBV9
d_call: .

cdr3_aa: CASSGLLIGSSYEQYF
cdr3_nt: TGTGCCAGCAGTGGGCTCCTGATAGGGAGCTCCTACGAGCAGTACTTC
j_call: TRBJ2-7
clone_size: .
v_call: TRBV6-1
d_call: .

cdr3_aa: CASSPFGGDTQYF
cdr3_nt: TGTGCCAGCAGCCCGTTCGGGGGAGATACGCAGTATTTT
j_call: TRBJ2-3
clone_size: .
v_call: TRBV11-3
d_call: .

cdr3_aa: CASSPQGGYEQFF
cdr3_nt: TGTGCCAGCAGCCCCCAGGGGGGATACGAGCAGTTCTTC
j_call: TRBJ2-1
clone_size: .
v_call: TRBV7-3
d_call: .